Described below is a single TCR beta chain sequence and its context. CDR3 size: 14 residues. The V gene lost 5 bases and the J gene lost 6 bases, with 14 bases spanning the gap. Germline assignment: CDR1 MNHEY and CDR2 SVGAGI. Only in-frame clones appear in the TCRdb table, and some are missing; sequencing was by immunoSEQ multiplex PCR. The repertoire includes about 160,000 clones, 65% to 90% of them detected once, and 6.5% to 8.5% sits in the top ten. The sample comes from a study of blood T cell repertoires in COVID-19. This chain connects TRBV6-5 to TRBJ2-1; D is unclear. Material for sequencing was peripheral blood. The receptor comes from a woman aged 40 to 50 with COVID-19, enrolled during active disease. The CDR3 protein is CASSPYNGGNEQFF. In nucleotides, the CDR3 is TGTGCCAGCAGTCCCTATAATGGCGGCAATGAGCAGTTCTTC.